A single sample gave rise to the 18 T cell receptor beta chains below, sequenced in a study of OX40 agonist ivuxolimab in advanced cancers. Clones were read by immunoSEQ multiplex PCR, and TCRdb kept only the in-frame ones, dropping some. This repertoire shows tens of thousands of clones, approximately 88% found once; its top ten account for about 36%. The sample was CD4+ or CD8+ T cells sorted from blood, taken in a trial of the OX40 agonist ivuxolimab. These receptors were obtained from an adult with an advanced solid tumor such as melanoma, head and neck, liver or kidney cancer.

V is TRBV15 and J is TRBJ2-7; TRBD1 matches 8 bases. CDR3 length: 13 amino acids. V lost 4 bases and J lost 7; bases outside the gene matches: 6. Germline CDR1 LNHNV, CDR2 YYDKDF (reference sequence). CDR3 nucleotide sequence: TGTGCCACCAGCATACAGGGGGGAGGAGAGCAGTACTTC. Translating it yields CATSIQGGGEQYF.

This clone appeared a single time. The genes are TRBV16 and TRBJ2-5, with 10 nucleotides matching TRBD2. Germline CDR1 KGHSY, CDR2 FQNENV. The CDR3 spans 15 residues. The junction had 6 bases not matched to a gene; V was cut back by 1 base and J by 7 bases. The CDR3 nucleotides read TGTGCCAGCAGCCAATGGCTAGCGGGAGAGTGGACCCAGTACTTC. Amino acids: CASSQWLAGEWTQYF.

This clone was observed once. The chain links TRBV2 to TRBJ2-5; D unclear. There are 16 residues in the CDR3. Germline V gene lookup returns CDR1 SNHLY and CDR2 FYNNEI. V was pared by 1 base and J by 0 bases, with 12 bases between. The CDR3 region is CASSEEAGLYQETQYF. In DNA, the CDR3 is TGTGCCAGCAGTGAAGAGGCAGGCCTGTACCAAGAGACCCAGTACTTC.

This clone appeared a few times. The gene calls are TRBV27 and TRBJ1-4; no clear D. The CDR3 runs to 15 residues. Trimming took 6 bases from V and 3 from J, leaving 14 bases between them. Germline V gene data show CDR1 as MNHEY and CDR2 as SMNVEV (reference sequence). The CDR3 region is CASSRNWGANEKLFF. In DNA, the CDR3 is TGTGCCAGCAGCCGAAATTGGGGAGCTAATGAAAAACTGTTTTTT.

The chain combines TRBV6-5 with TRBJ2-5; a weak D match, TRBD2 (7 bases). The CDR3 totals 15 residues. Between the trimmed V and J ends, which lost 3 bases and 4 bases, there was a span of 15 bases. CDR1 MNHEY and CDR2 SVGAGI come from the germline V gene. CDR3 coding DNA: TGTGCCAGCAGTTATGAGGGGGGGCTGGTAGAGACCCAGTACTTC. Protein product: CASSYEGGLVETQYF.

The CDR3 spells CASSQLTGANTEAFF. DNA for the CDR3: TGTGCCAGCAGCCAATTGACAGGGGCGAACACTGAAGCTTTCTTT. This chain connects TRBV6-5 to TRBJ1-1, with 8 bases aligning to TRBD1. This CDR3 comprises 15 residues. V lost 6 bases to trimming and J lost 1 base; unmatched junction nucleotides: 7. Germline CDR1 and CDR2: MNHEY and SVGAGI.

The chain employs TRBV5-5 and TRBJ2-1, with 10 bases matching TRBD2. The CDR3 loop spans 16 amino acids. Germline CDR1 is SGHKS and CDR2 is YYEKEE (reference sequence). The V and J ends lost 4 bases and 6 bases, in that order; junction bases with no gene match: 10. The CDR3 here is CASSLPAGGTINEQFF. In DNA, the CDR3 is TGTGCCAGCAGCCTCCCAGCGGGGGGGACTATCAATGAGCAGTTCTTC.

V and J are TRBV30 and TRBJ1-1, with no clear D. Per germline, CDR1 GTSNPN and CDR2 SVGIG (reference sequence). The CDR3 length is 13 residues. V was trimmed by 2 bases and J by 3 bases, leaving 10 bases between them. CDR3 residues: CAWSPQRDTEAFF. The CDR3 coding sequence is TGTGCCTGGAGTCCCCAAAGGGACACTGAAGCTTTCTTT.

V is TRBV4-3 and J is TRBJ1-2; D gene ambiguous. The CDR3 is 13 amino acids. The germline V and J ends were trimmed by 4 bases and 0 bases, with 6 bases remaining between them. CDR1 and CDR2 (germline): LGHNA, YSLEER. CDR3 DNA sequence: TGCGCCAGCAGCCCCACGGCTAACTATGGCTACACCTTC. It encodes CASSPTANYGYTF.

V and J are TRBV6-6 and TRBJ1-2; D not resolved. CDR1 and CDR2 (germline): MNHNY, SVGAGI (reference sequence). V lost 0 bases and J 8 bases, leaving 13 bases between the germline ends. This CDR3 has 14 residues. The CDR3 DNA follows: TGTGCCAGCAGTTACTCGGAGGGAGAAGAGGGCTACACCTTC. Residues: CASSYSEGEEGYTF.

The chain links TRBV9 to TRBJ2-3; either TRBD1 or TRBD2 may fit D (5 bases each). Trimming cost V 4 bases and J 4 bases, with 19 bases left between them. CDR3 length equals 16 residues. The V gene's germline CDR1 is SGDLS and CDR2 YYNGEE. The CDR3 loop is CASSPLEGSWADTQYF. The DNA for the CDR3 is TGTGCCAGCAGCCCCCTAGAGGGGTCTTGGGCAGATACGCAGTATTTT.

The table lists this clone with a few counts. The rearrangement joins TRBV7-9 to TRBJ2-1; no firm D call. The ends were cut back, 4 bases at V and 13 bases at J, with 11 bases in the middle. The CDR3 is 11 residues long. The germline V gene has CDR1 SEHNR and CDR2 FQNEAQ (reference sequence). For the CDR3, the DNA is TGTGCCAGCAGCTCGTGGAACAGTCAGTTCTTC. It is translated as CASSSWNSQFF.

This chain links TRBV7-9 with TRBJ1-6; 10 nucleotides match TRBD1. The V gene end was trimmed by 5 bases and the J gene end by 8 bases; junction bases not matched to a gene: 3. This CDR3 spans 14 amino acids. CDR1 SEHNR and CDR2 FQNEAQ come from the germline V gene (reference sequence). The CDR3 here is CASSQDRGDSPLHF. The CDR3 DNA is TGTGCCAGCAGCCAGGACAGGGGGGATTCACCCCTCCACTTT.

The CDR3 DNA sequence: TGTGCCAGCAGCCGCTCTTGGACAGGGGGCCAAGAGACCCAGTACTTC. Translating gives CASSRSWTGGQETQYF. J is TRBJ2-5 and V is TRBV7-9; 10 bases fit TRBD1. From germline, CDR1 is SEHNR and CDR2 FQNEAQ (reference sequence). The V gene end was trimmed by 5 bases and the J gene end by 1 base; junction bases not matched to a gene: 7. This CDR3 is 16 amino acids long.

This clone was seen at least ten times. The J gene is TRBJ2-3, the V gene TRBV7-9, with D tentatively TRBD1 or TRBD2 (6 bases each). CDR1 is SEHNR and CDR2 is FQNEAQ in the germline V gene (reference sequence). This CDR3 spans 15 amino acids. The V end was cut by 5 bases, the J end by 6 bases, with 18 bases between. CDR3 sequence: CASSRGGTIADTQYF. The CDR3 nucleotides are TGTGCCAGCAGCCGGGGCGGGACAATAGCCGATACGCAGTATTTT.

This clone was detected only once. CDR3 sequence reads: CASSEERGRRRNSPLHF. For the CDR3, the DNA is TGTGCCAGCAGTGAAGAGAGGGGGCGCCGGAGAAATTCACCCCTCCACTTT. V and J are TRBV6-1 and TRBJ1-6; 7 nucleotides line up with TRBD1. The CDR3 loop spans 17 amino acids. With V trimmed by 1 base and J by 7 bases, 10 bases remained unmatched. Per the germline V gene, CDR1 is MNHNS and CDR2 is SASEGT.

This chain joins TRBV4-1 and TRBJ2-3; possible D gene TRBD2, 6 bases. In germline, CDR1 is MGHRA, CDR2 YSYEKL. The length of the CDR3 is 15 residues. V lost 0 bases to trimming and J lost 7 bases, with 14 bases between them. CDR3: CASSQDPGTSNTQYF. In DNA, the CDR3 is TGCGCCAGCAGCCAAGATCCCGGGACTTCAAATACGCAGTATTTT.

The V and J genes are TRBV13 and TRBJ2-3; D may be TRBD2 (5 bases). Germline V CDR1 and CDR2: PRHDT, FYEKMQ (reference sequence). Trimming shortened V by 3 bases and J by 5 bases, and 12 bases separated the two germline ends. This CDR3 is built from 14 residues. This CDR3 is CASSFSGRGDTQYF. The CDR3 nucleotides read TGTGCCAGCAGCTTCAGCGGCCGGGGAGATACGCAGTATTTT.